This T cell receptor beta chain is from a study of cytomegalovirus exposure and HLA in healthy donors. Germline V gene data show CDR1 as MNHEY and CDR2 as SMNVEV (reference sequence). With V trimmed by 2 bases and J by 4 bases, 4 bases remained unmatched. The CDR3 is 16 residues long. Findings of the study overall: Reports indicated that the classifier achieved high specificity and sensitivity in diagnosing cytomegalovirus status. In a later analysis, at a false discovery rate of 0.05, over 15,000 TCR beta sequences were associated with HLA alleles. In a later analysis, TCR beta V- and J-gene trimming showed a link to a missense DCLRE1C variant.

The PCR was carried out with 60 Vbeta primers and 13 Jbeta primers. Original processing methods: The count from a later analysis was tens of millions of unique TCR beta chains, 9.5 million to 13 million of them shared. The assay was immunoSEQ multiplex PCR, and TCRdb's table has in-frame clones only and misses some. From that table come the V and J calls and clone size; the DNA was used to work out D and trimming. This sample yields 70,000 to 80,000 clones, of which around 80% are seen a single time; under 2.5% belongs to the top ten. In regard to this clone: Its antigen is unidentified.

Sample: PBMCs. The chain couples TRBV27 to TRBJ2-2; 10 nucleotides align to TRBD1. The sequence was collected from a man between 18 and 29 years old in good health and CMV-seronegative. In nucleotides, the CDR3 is TGTGCCAGCAGTTTAGTTGGACAGGGGGGCACCGGGGAGCTGTTTTTT. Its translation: CASSLVGQGGTGELFF.